These T cell receptor beta chains were read from a single sample in a study of early T cells in non-severe SARS-CoV-2 infection. TCRdb ran MiXCR on the 5' RACE reads and lists one entry per CDR3 protein. The sample holds 38,000 or so distinct CDR3 sequences, 4.5% to 5.5% seen once. Sequencing used whole blood. The receptors come from an adult who was a healthcare worker with PCR-confirmed SARS-CoV-2 infection or an uninfected control (not recorded which). CDR3s include the opening cysteine and the closing phenylalanine or tryptophan. Fields, in order: J gene, clone size, D gene, V gene, CDR3 DNA, CDR3 protein. The D gene is left open where the match is weak. Some rows mark clone size as missing; the rest say once, few, many or name a class of expanded clone.

j_gene: TRBJ1-6
abundance: many
d_gene: NA
v_gene: TRBV6-1
CDR3nt: TGTGCCAGCAGTTCTAGGGCCGGGAATTCACCCCTCCACTTT
CDR3aa: CASSSRAGNSPLHF

j_gene: TRBJ2-2
abundance: many
d_gene: NA
v_gene: TRBV29-1
CDR3nt: TGCAGCGTTGGGATAGGGAAGCCCGGGGAGCTGTTTTTT
CDR3aa: CSVGIGKPGELFF

j_gene: TRBJ2-1
abundance: many
d_gene: TRBD2
v_gene: TRBV30
CDR3nt: TGTGCCTGGAGTCCCCGACTAGCGGGGGGGCCGGGGAATGAGCAGTTCTTC
CDR3aa: CAWSPRLAGGPGNEQFF

j_gene: TRBJ1-4
abundance: many
d_gene: TRBD1
v_gene: TRBV7-9
CDR3nt: TGTGCCAGCAGCCGAACAACGGGACAGGGGGACAAACTGTTTTTT
CDR3aa: CASSRTTGQGDKLFF

j_gene: TRBJ1-5
abundance: many
d_gene: NA
v_gene: TRBV4-1
CDR3nt: TGCGCCAGCAGCCCCTTCATTCTCCAGCCCCAGCATTTT
CDR3aa: CASSPFILQPQHF

j_gene: TRBJ2-7
abundance: many
d_gene: TRBD1
v_gene: TRBV7-8
CDR3nt: TGTGCCAGCAGCGAAAACAGGGGGGCCGCCGAGCAGTACTTC
CDR3aa: CASSENRGAAEQYF

j_gene: TRBJ1-5
abundance: many
d_gene: NA
v_gene: TRBV5-1
CDR3nt: TGCGCCAGCAGCACGACAGGTGGTATTCAGCCCCAGCATTTT
CDR3aa: CASSTTGGIQPQHF

j_gene: TRBJ1-2
abundance: many
d_gene: TRBD1
v_gene: TRBV3-1
CDR3nt: TGTGCCAGCAGCCAAGGGACAGGGGGCCGGGGCTACACCTTC
CDR3aa: CASSQGTGGRGYTF

j_gene: TRBJ2-5
abundance: many
d_gene: TRBD2
v_gene: TRBV3-1
CDR3nt: TGTGCCAGCAGCCGGGACTACGGCGAGACCCAGTACTTC
CDR3aa: CASSRDYGETQYF

j_gene: TRBJ2-4
abundance: few
d_gene: TRBD2
v_gene: TRBV20-1
CDR3nt: TGCAGTGCTAGACCCATCGGGACTAGCGGGGGCAAAAACATTCAGTACTTC
CDR3aa: CSARPIGTSGGKNIQYF

j_gene: TRBJ2-3
abundance: few
d_gene: NA
v_gene: TRBV6-5
CDR3nt: TGTGCCAGCAGTTACTCGCGGGGCGGCACAGATACGCAGTATTTT
CDR3aa: CASSYSRGGTDTQYF

j_gene: TRBJ1-6
abundance: NA
d_gene: NA
v_gene: TRBV7-9
CDR3nt: TGTGCCAGCAGCTTATATCAGACCTTCGGTTCACCCCTCCACTTT
CDR3aa: CASSLYQTFGSPLHF

j_gene: TRBJ1-1
abundance: many
d_gene: NA
v_gene: TRBV5-1
CDR3nt: TGCGCCAGCAGCGTGCAGGGGTCTGAAGCTTTCTTT
CDR3aa: CASSVQGSEAFF

j_gene: TRBJ2-7
abundance: many
d_gene: TRBD2
v_gene: TRBV12-3/TRBV12-4
CDR3nt: TGTGCCAGCAGTCTAGGCGGGGGGAGCTCCTACGAGCAGTACTTC
CDR3aa: CASSLGGGSSYEQYF

j_gene: TRBJ1-2
abundance: many
d_gene: NA
v_gene: TRBV5-5
CDR3nt: TGTGCCAGCAGCTTGGCCTCTGGAAGACCCTATGGCTACACCTTC
CDR3aa: CASSLASGRPYGYTF

j_gene: TRBJ2-5
abundance: many
d_gene: NA
v_gene: TRBV19
CDR3nt: TGTGCCAGTAGTCCGGACGGTGAAGAGACCCAGTACTTC
CDR3aa: CASSPDGEETQYF

j_gene: TRBJ2-3
abundance: NA
d_gene: NA
v_gene: TRBV2
CDR3nt: TGTGCCAGCAGTTTCGGGGGTTCAGATACGCAGTATTTT
CDR3aa: CASSFGGSDTQYF